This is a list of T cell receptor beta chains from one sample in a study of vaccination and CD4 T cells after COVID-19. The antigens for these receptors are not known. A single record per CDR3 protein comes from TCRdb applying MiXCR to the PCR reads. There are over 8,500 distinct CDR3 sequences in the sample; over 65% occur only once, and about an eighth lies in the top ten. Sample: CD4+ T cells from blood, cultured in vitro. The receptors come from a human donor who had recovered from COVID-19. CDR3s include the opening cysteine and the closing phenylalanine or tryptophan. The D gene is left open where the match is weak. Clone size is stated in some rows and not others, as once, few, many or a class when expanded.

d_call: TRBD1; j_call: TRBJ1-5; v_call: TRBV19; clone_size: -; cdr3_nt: TGTGCCAGTAGTATGGACAGGGTAATTTACAATCAGCCCCAGCATTTT; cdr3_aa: CASSMDRVIYNQPQHF
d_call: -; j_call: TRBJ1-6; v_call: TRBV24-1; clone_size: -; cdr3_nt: TGTGCCACCAGTGACTCCCGCCGGGGGTTCGATTCACCCCTCCACTTT; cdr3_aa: CATSDSRRGFDSPLHF
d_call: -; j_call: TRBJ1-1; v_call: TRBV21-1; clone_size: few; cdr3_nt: TGTGCCAGCAGCGGCTGGAACACTGAAGCTTTCTTT; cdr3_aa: CASSGWNTEAFF
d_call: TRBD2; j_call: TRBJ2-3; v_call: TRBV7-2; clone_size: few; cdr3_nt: TGTGCCAGCAGCTTAGCCCGACTAGCCGTTAGCACAGATACGCAGTATTTT; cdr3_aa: CASSLARLAVSTDTQYF
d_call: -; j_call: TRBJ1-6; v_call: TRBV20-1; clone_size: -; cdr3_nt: TGCAGTGCTAGAGATTTGGCTCAGAATTCACCCCTCCACTTT; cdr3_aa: CSARDLAQNSPLHF
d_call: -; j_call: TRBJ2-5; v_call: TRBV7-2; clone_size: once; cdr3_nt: TGTGCCAGCAGGGCAGACCAAGAGACCCAGTACTTC; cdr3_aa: CASRADQETQYF
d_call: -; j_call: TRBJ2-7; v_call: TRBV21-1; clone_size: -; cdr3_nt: TGTGCCAGCAGCAGGCCCCCGGGACATTCATACGAGCAGTACTTC; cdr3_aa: CASSRPPGHSYEQYF
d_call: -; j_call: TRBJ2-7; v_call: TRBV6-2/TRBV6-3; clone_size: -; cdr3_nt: TGTGCCAGCAGTTACGGTGGCAGCGTCAGACGCGAGCAGTACTTC; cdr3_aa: CASSYGGSVRREQYF
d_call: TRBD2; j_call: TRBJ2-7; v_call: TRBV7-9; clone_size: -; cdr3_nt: TGTGCCAGCCTGACTAGCGGAGGTGGTAAGCAGTACTTC; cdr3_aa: CASLTSGGGKQYF
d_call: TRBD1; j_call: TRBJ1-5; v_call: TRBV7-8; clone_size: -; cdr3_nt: TGTGCCGGCAGCCAAGGGACAGGGGACAATCAGCCCCAGCATTTT; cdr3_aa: CAGSQGTGDNQPQHF